This T cell receptor beta chain was observed in a study of beta chain features in type 1 diabetes. As regards this clone: Its antigen remains unknown.

CDR1 is GTSNPN and CDR2 is SVGIG in the germline V gene (reference sequence). V was clipped by 0 bases and J by 3 bases, with 17 bases between them. This CDR3 region has 16 residues. Expressed TCRB transcripts were sequenced because the isolated RNA had all been reverse transcribed beforehand. The data were produced by immunoSEQ multiplex PCR, yet TCRdb's version contains in-frame clones alone and is incomplete. The table lists 390,000 or so clones, more than 11% of them singletons. Findings of the study overall: PCR might preferentially amplify shorter templates, equally in patients and controls.

The sequenced material came from naive CD4+ T cells from blood. This TCR was recovered from a man aged 25-45 years in good health. V usage is TRBV30 and J usage is TRBJ2-5; D might be TRBD2 (5 bases). The CDR3 region is CAWSVSLAILKETQYF. The DNA of the CDR3 is TGTGCCTGGAGTGTTAGTCTAGCAATTCTTAAAGAGACCCAGTACTTC.